Listed below are T cell receptor beta chains from one sample, sequenced in a study of blood T cell repertoires in COVID-19. Assay used: immunoSEQ multiplex PCR; TCRdb lists only in-frame clones, some missing. The sample has about 170,000 clones, approximately 92% seen once. Sequencing input: peripheral blood. The receptors stem from a woman aged 45-60 years with acute or convalescent COVID-19. CDR3s include the opening cysteine and the closing phenylalanine or tryptophan. The D gene is left open where the match is weak. Not all rows give a size; the values are once, few, many and, for expanded clones, a class.

clone size: NA; J gene: TRBJ1-1; V gene: TRBV5-8; D gene: NA; CDR3 DNA: TGTGCCAGCAGCCCCCCAAACACTGAAGCTTTCTTT; CDR3 protein: CASSPPNTEAFF
clone size: few; J gene: TRBJ2-7; V gene: TRBV7-9; D gene: NA; CDR3 DNA: TGTGCCAGCAGCTTAGATACAGGGCAGGGCGAGCAGTACTTC; CDR3 protein: CASSLDTGQGEQYF
clone size: NA; J gene: TRBJ2-3; V gene: TRBV7-2; D gene: NA; CDR3 DNA: TGTGCCAGCAGCTTAGGTGCAGGAGGGAACACAGATACGCAGTATTTT; CDR3 protein: CASSLGAGGNTDTQYF
clone size: once; J gene: TRBJ2-1; V gene: TRBV28; D gene: TRBD2; CDR3 DNA: TGTGCCAGCAGTCCGCCAGCGGGAGAAACTCGCGAGCAGTTCTTC; CDR3 protein: CASSPPAGETREQFF
clone size: NA; J gene: TRBJ1-5; V gene: TRBV7-2; D gene: NA; CDR3 DNA: TGTGCCAGCAGCGTGGGGGGGTATAGCAATCAGCCCCAGCATTTT; CDR3 protein: CASSVGGYSNQPQHF
clone size: once; J gene: TRBJ2-7; V gene: TRBV13; D gene: NA; CDR3 DNA: TGTGCCAGCAGCTCCGCGCTGGCGGGGGAGCAGTACTTC; CDR3 protein: CASSSALAGEQYF
clone size: once; J gene: TRBJ2-2; V gene: TRBV5-1; D gene: TRBD1; CDR3 DNA: TGCGCCAGCAGCTCGACAGGGGGTACGCTGTCGGGGGAGCTGTTTTTT; CDR3 protein: CASSSTGGTLSGELFF
clone size: NA; J gene: TRBJ1-1; V gene: TRBV3-1/TRBV3-2; D gene: NA; CDR3 DNA: TGTGCCAGCAGCCAACTTATAACAGGGACCCTAGCTTTCTTT; CDR3 protein: CASSQLITGTLAFF
clone size: NA; J gene: TRBJ2-7; V gene: TRBV28; D gene: TRBD1; CDR3 DNA: TGTGCCAGCAGCCCAAGGACAGGGGCAAGCTACGAGCAGTACTTC; CDR3 protein: CASSPRTGASYEQYF
clone size: NA; J gene: TRBJ1-1; V gene: TRBV30; D gene: NA; CDR3 DNA: TGTGCCTGGAGTGATTCGGGGGCTGAAGCTTTCTTT; CDR3 protein: CAWSDSGAEAFF
clone size: NA; J gene: TRBJ1-4; V gene: TRBV5-6; D gene: NA; CDR3 DNA: TGTGCCAGCAGCTCTCGACTTAATGAAAAACTGTTTTTT; CDR3 protein: CASSSRLNEKLFF
clone size: NA; J gene: TRBJ1-5; V gene: TRBV7-9; D gene: NA; CDR3 DNA: TGTGCCAGCAGCTTAGCGACTTGGCCGGACTATAGCAATCAGCCCCAGCATTTT; CDR3 protein: CASSLATWPDYSNQPQHF
clone size: NA; J gene: TRBJ1-1; V gene: TRBV6-2/TRBV6-3; D gene: NA; CDR3 DNA: TGTGCCAGCAGTTACGGGCAGGAAGCTTTCTTT; CDR3 protein: CASSYGQEAFF
clone size: few; J gene: TRBJ2-1; V gene: TRBV5-4; D gene: TRBD2; CDR3 DNA: TGTGCCAGCAGCCTGGGACTAGCAGACGTCAATGAGCAGTTCTTC; CDR3 protein: CASSLGLADVNEQFF
clone size: NA; J gene: TRBJ2-1; V gene: TRBV19; D gene: TRBD2; CDR3 DNA: TGTGCCAGCAGGACTAGCGTCTACAATGAGCAGTTCTTC; CDR3 protein: CASRTSVYNEQFF
clone size: NA; J gene: TRBJ1-2; V gene: TRBV12-3/TRBV12-4; D gene: NA; CDR3 DNA: TGTGCTATATGGGGCGTGGGAGGCTACACCTTC; CDR3 protein: CAIWGVGGYTF
clone size: NA; J gene: TRBJ1-2; V gene: TRBV23-1; D gene: TRBD1; CDR3 DNA: TGCGCCAGCACTCCCGAGGACAGGGCAAACTATGGCTACACCTTC; CDR3 protein: CASTPEDRANYGYTF
clone size: NA; J gene: TRBJ2-7; V gene: TRBV5-4; D gene: NA; CDR3 DNA: TGTGCCAGCAGCTTGGCGGGGGACTCCGAGCAGTACTTC; CDR3 protein: CASSLAGDSEQYF
clone size: NA; J gene: TRBJ1-6; V gene: TRBV7-9; D gene: TRBD1; CDR3 DNA: TGTGCCAGCAGCTCGGGACAGGGGGGTTCACCCCTCCACTTT; CDR3 protein: CASSSGQGGSPLHF
clone size: NA; J gene: TRBJ2-7; V gene: TRBV15; D gene: TRBD2; CDR3 DNA: TGTGCCACCAGCAGAGATCGGGGGGGGATCCACGAGCAGTACTTC; CDR3 protein: CATSRDRGGIHEQYF
clone size: NA; J gene: TRBJ1-5; V gene: TRBV15; D gene: NA; CDR3 DNA: TGTGCCACCAGCAGAGATCACGGGGGAGGGGTTCAGCCCCAGCATTTT; CDR3 protein: CATSRDHGGGVQPQHF
clone size: NA; J gene: TRBJ2-7; V gene: TRBV10-3; D gene: NA; CDR3 DNA: TGTGCCATCAGTGAAGAACTAGCTATGAACGAGCAGTACTTC; CDR3 protein: CAISEELAMNEQYF
clone size: once; J gene: TRBJ1-1; V gene: TRBV6-5; D gene: NA; CDR3 DNA: TGTGCCAGCAGTTACGGGAGGGGGAACACTGAAGCTTTCTTT; CDR3 protein: CASSYGRGNTEAFF
clone size: NA; J gene: TRBJ2-7; V gene: TRBV3-1/TRBV3-2; D gene: TRBD1; CDR3 DNA: TGTGCCAGCAGCCGACAGGGCGCCTACGAGCAGTACTTC; CDR3 protein: CASSRQGAYEQYF
clone size: once; J gene: TRBJ1-3; V gene: TRBV25-1; D gene: TRBD1; CDR3 DNA: TGTGCCAGCAGTGAACTTCTCGGGACAGGGGGCCGTGGAAACACCATATATTTT; CDR3 protein: CASSELLGTGGRGNTIYF
clone size: NA; J gene: TRBJ2-7; V gene: TRBV6-2/TRBV6-3; D gene: NA; CDR3 DNA: TGTGCCAGCAGTTATTTCCTACCCTACGAGCAGTACTTC; CDR3 protein: CASSYFLPYEQYF
clone size: NA; J gene: TRBJ2-3; V gene: TRBV6-2/TRBV6-3; D gene: TRBD2; CDR3 DNA: TGTGCCAGCAGTTACAGCGGGAGGGAGGTAACAGATACGCAGTATTTT; CDR3 protein: CASSYSGREVTDTQYF
clone size: NA; J gene: TRBJ2-2; V gene: TRBV6-5; D gene: TRBD1; CDR3 DNA: TGTGCCAGCAGTTATACGGACAGGGCGGGCGGGGAGCTGTTTTTT; CDR3 protein: CASSYTDRAGGELFF
clone size: NA; J gene: TRBJ1-5; V gene: TRBV10-2; D gene: NA; CDR3 DNA: TGCGCCAGCAGTGAAACCCAGGCCAATCAGCCCCAGCATTTT; CDR3 protein: CASSETQANQPQHF
clone size: once; J gene: TRBJ1-2; V gene: TRBV5-1; D gene: NA; CDR3 DNA: TGCGCCAGCAGCTTGACGGGTGGATACTATGGCTACACCTTC; CDR3 protein: CASSLTGGYYGYTF
clone size: NA; J gene: TRBJ1-1; V gene: TRBV7-9; D gene: NA; CDR3 DNA: TGTGCCAGCAGCCCGGGGGGGCGGAGAACTGAAGCTTTCTTT; CDR3 protein: CASSPGGRRTEAFF
clone size: NA; J gene: TRBJ2-7; V gene: TRBV10-3; D gene: NA; CDR3 DNA: TGTGCCATCAAAAAGGGGGACCCCTACGAGCAGTACTTC; CDR3 protein: CAIKKGDPYEQYF
clone size: once; J gene: TRBJ1-1; V gene: TRBV2; D gene: NA; CDR3 DNA: TGTGCCAGCAGTGAGTCGGGCACTGAAGCTTTCTTT; CDR3 protein: CASSESGTEAFF
clone size: NA; J gene: TRBJ2-1; V gene: TRBV5-4; D gene: TRBD1; CDR3 DNA: TGTGCCAGCAGCTTTGGACAGGGGTCTGGAAGTGAGCAGTTCTTC; CDR3 protein: CASSFGQGSGSEQFF
clone size: NA; J gene: TRBJ1-1; V gene: TRBV7-9; D gene: NA; CDR3 DNA: TGTGCCAGCAGCTTAGGAGTGACAGCGAACACTGAAGCTTTCTTT; CDR3 protein: CASSLGVTANTEAFF
clone size: NA; J gene: TRBJ1-1; V gene: TRBV9; D gene: NA; CDR3 DNA: TGTGCCAGCAGCCCAGAGACAGGGAACACTGAAGCTTTCTTT; CDR3 protein: CASSPETGNTEAFF
clone size: NA; J gene: TRBJ1-1; V gene: TRBV19; D gene: NA; CDR3 DNA: TGTGCCAGTAGTAAAAAAGGGGGTATTGAAGCTTTCTTT; CDR3 protein: CASSKKGGIEAFF
clone size: NA; J gene: TRBJ2-1; V gene: TRBV7-6; D gene: TRBD2; CDR3 DNA: TGTGCCAGCCGGGCGGGGGGGTCTGATGAGCAGTTCTTC; CDR3 protein: CASRAGGSDEQFF
clone size: NA; J gene: TRBJ1-2; V gene: TRBV2; D gene: NA; CDR3 DNA: TGTGCCAGCAGATGGACAGTTAGGTCTGACTATGGCTACACCTTC; CDR3 protein: CASRWTVRSDYGYTF